Listed here are 24 T cell receptor beta chains from one sample, sequenced in a study of molecular identifiers for immune sequencing clone quantification. TCRdb re-analysed the PCR reads in MiXCR, keeping a single row per CDR3 protein. The profile shows 30,000 to 40,000 distinct CDR3 sequences, about a fifth of them singletons. Source material: naive CD8+ T cells from blood, with Jurkat cell RNA spiked in. Specified subset: FACS-sorted CD8+CD4-CCR7+CD45RA+ naive T cells. The receptors derive from a human donor in good health. Some libraries in this study had Jurkat cell RNA spiked in.

This clonotype was observed at least ten times. The V call is TRBV7-9, the J call TRBJ1-1; D possibly corresponds to TRBD1 (6 bases). This CDR3 is 13 amino acids long. In germline, CDR1 is SEHNR, CDR2 FQNEAQ (reference sequence). Trimming removed 3 bases from V and 3 bases from J, with 8 bases in between. CDR3 sequence reads: CASSLPGDTEAFF. In DNA form, the CDR3 reads TGTGCCAGCAGCTTGCCAGGGGACACTGAAGCTTTCTTT.

This clonotype appeared many times. The chain combines TRBV28 with TRBJ1-5; 7 bases align to TRBD1. J lost 1 base, V lost 1 base, and 4 bases had no gene match. The germline V gene encodes CDR1 MDHEN and CDR2 SYDVKM. This CDR3 spans 16 amino acids. The CDR3 coding sequence is TGTGCCAGCAGTTTATATAAGGGGGCGAGCAATCAGCCCCAGCATTTT. Translating it yields CASSLYKGASNQPQHF.

This clonotype was counted many times. The V and J genes are TRBV6-2 or TRBV6-3 and TRBJ2-3; D is unresolved. CDR1 is MNHEY and CDR2 is SVGEGT in the germline V gene. The CDR3 sequence is 16 residues long. Trimming took off 0 bases at V and 1 base at J, with 11 bases between the two ends. The CDR3 reads CASSYSSRPGTDTQYF. CDR3 in DNA: TGTGCCAGCAGTTACTCGAGCCGACCCGGCACAGATACGCAGTATTTT.

On this clonotype: A much larger clone lies a single base off, so this may be a read error. This rearrangement joins TRBV19 to TRBJ1-5; D is ambiguous. The germline V and J ends were trimmed by 3 bases and 6 bases, with 6 bases remaining between them. Germline V gene data show CDR1 as LNHDA and CDR2 as SQIVND (reference sequence). The CDR3 sequence is 12 residues long. This CDR3 reads CASSMGTQPQHF. In DNA form, the CDR3 reads TGTGCCAGTAGTATGGGCACTCAGCCCCAGCATTTT.

J is TRBJ2-2 and V is TRBV4-1; possibly TRBD2 for D (5 bases). The V gene lost 0 bases and the J gene lost 8 bases, with 10 bases spanning the gap. The CDR3 runs 14 residues. CDR1 is MGHRA, CDR2 YSYEKL, per germline. This CDR3 reads CASSQDRGSGELFF. CDR3 DNA sequence: TGCGCCAGCAGCCAAGATCGAGGGTCTGGGGAGCTGTTTTTT.

This clonotype was observed many times. The J gene is TRBJ1-1, the V gene TRBV4-3; D is unresolved. The V and J ends lost 1 base and 5 bases respectively, with 8 bases between them. The germline V gene has CDR1 LGHNA and CDR2 YSLEER. This CDR3 has 13 amino acids. This CDR3 is CASSQVEWTEAFF. The CDR3 bases are TGCGCCAGCAGCCAAGTTGAGTGGACTGAAGCTTTCTTT.

This clonotype was picked up many times. The chain employs TRBV28 and TRBJ1-6; D is perhaps TRBD1 (6 bases). The CDR3 sequence is 15 residues long. Germline V lookup: CDR1 MDHEN, CDR2 SYDVKM. Trimming removed 3 bases from V and 7 bases from J, with 13 bases in between. The CDR3 sequence: CASSFVRGRNSPLHF. DNA of the CDR3: TGTGCCAGCAGTTTTGTCAGGGGCCGGAATTCACCCCTCCACTTT.

This clonotype was seen more than once but under ten times. The CDR3 sequence is CASSSGTSGVGTQYF. In DNA form, the CDR3 reads TGTGCCAGCAGTTCTGGGACTAGCGGGGTTGGGACCCAGTACTTC. The gene calls are TRBV27 and TRBJ2-5, with 13 bases matching TRBD2. The CDR3 spans 15 residues. Germline trimming cut 4 bases from V and 7 bases from J; bases unmatched to any gene: 6. CDR1 and CDR2 from the germline V gene are MNHEY and SMNVEV (reference sequence).

The DNA for the CDR3 is TGCAGCGTTGCTGGTACCGAGGCTGAAGCTTTCTTT. Protein: CSVAGTEAEAFF. The V call is TRBV29-1, the J call TRBJ1-1; no reliable D call. CDR1 is SQVTM and CDR2 is ANQGSEA in the germline V gene. V was clipped by 4 bases and J by 6 bases, with 12 bases between them. The CDR3 extends over 12 amino acids.

In its sample, this clonotype was seen a few times. V gene TRBV4-3 combines with J gene TRBJ1-4, with D possibly being TRBD1 (5 bases). V shed 0 bases and J shed 7 bases, with 15 bases lying between them. This CDR3 spans 16 amino acids. In germline, CDR1 is LGHNA, CDR2 YSLEER. The CDR3 protein is CASSQDVVSGGEKLFF. In DNA form, the CDR3 reads TGCGCCAGCAGCCAAGACGTGGTGTCGGGGGGTGAAAAACTGTTTTTT.

This clonotype was counted at least ten times. The chain links TRBV28 to TRBJ2-7, with 12 bases fitting TRBD2. The J segment lost 6 bases and the V segment lost 2 bases, leaving 8 bases of the junction unmatched. The CDR3 length is 16 residues. CDR1 and CDR2 from the germline V gene are MDHEN and SYDVKM. The CDR3 region has the DNA TGTGCCAGCAGTTTAGATATGGGACTAGCGGGCCTCGAGCAGTACTTC. The encoded protein is CASSLDMGLAGLEQYF.

This clonotype has ten or more counts. The genes are TRBV6-2 or TRBV6-3 and TRBJ2-2, with D possibly TRBD1 on 6 matching bases. This CDR3 is built from 17 residues. CDR1 is MNHEY, CDR2 SVGEGT, per germline. Trimming removed 2 bases from V and 0 bases from J, with 13 bases in between. CDR3 loop: CASSYNDRKPNTGELFF. CDR3 DNA: TGTGCCAGCAGTTACAACGACAGGAAACCGAACACCGGGGAGCTGTTTTTT.

This clonotype was seen only a few times. The rearrangement uses TRBV9 and TRBJ2-2; D not certain. V dropped 1 base and J dropped 5 bases, with 3 bases sitting between them. Germline V CDR1 and CDR2: SGDLS, YYNGEE. This CDR3 has 12 residues. The CDR3 coding sequence is TGTGCCAGCAGCGTATTAACCGGGGAGCTGTTTTTT. Protein: CASSVLTGELFF.

Concerning this clonotype itself: Being one base from a much bigger clone, this may be a read error. This chain joins TRBV7-9 and TRBJ2-7; D not certain. This CDR3 has 12 amino acids. Germline CDR1 SEHNR, CDR2 FQNEAQ (reference sequence). The CDR3 DNA is TGTGCCAGCAGCTTATCCCCGGATGAGCTGTACTTC. As protein: CASSLSPDELYF.

This clonotype was seen only a few times. The chain employs TRBV11-2 and TRBJ2-2, with 7 bases matching TRBD2. This CDR3 has 18 residues. The V gene end was trimmed by 5 bases and the J gene end by 0 bases; junction bases not matched to a gene: 12. From germline, CDR1 is SGHAT and CDR2 FQNNGV. CDR3 region: CASSRARTRDPNTGELFF. The CDR3, as DNA: TGTGCCAGCAGCCGGGCGAGGACTAGGGATCCGAACACCGGGGAGCTGTTTTTT.

This clonotype was counted at least ten times. The rearrangement joins TRBV27 to TRBJ2-3; TRBD1 might be the D (6 bases). The CDR3 consists of 15 residues. Germline loops: CDR1 MNHEY, CDR2 SMNVEV (reference sequence). Trimming left V 6 bases short and J 0 bases short, with 13 bases between. The CDR3 loop is CASRPTGPSTDTQYF. The CDR3 DNA follows: TGTGCCAGCAGACCTACAGGGCCTAGCACAGATACGCAGTATTTT.

The chain is built from TRBV27 and TRBJ2-7, with D unclear. This CDR3 region has 14 residues. From germline, CDR1 is MNHEY and CDR2 SMNVEV (reference sequence). Trimming took off 5 bases at V and 0 bases at J, with 11 bases between the two ends. In DNA form, the CDR3 reads TGTGCCAGCAGTCAGGACGTTAGCTCCTACGAGCAGTACTTC. This codes for CASSQDVSSYEQYF.

The chain links TRBV19 to TRBJ1-1; D remains ambiguous. V lost 6 bases and J 5 bases, leaving 13 bases between the germline ends. From germline, CDR1 is LNHDA and CDR2 SQIVND (reference sequence). There are 13 residues in the CDR3. The CDR3 sequence: CASSHIGATEAFF. The CDR3 DNA reads TGTGCCAGTAGCCACATTGGCGCGACTGAAGCTTTCTTT. Full variable domain (outside the CDR3, taken from reference TRBV19 and TRBJ1-1): DGGITQSPKYLFRKEGQNVTLSCEQNLNHDAMYWYRQDPGQGLRLIYYSQIVNDFQKGDIAEGYSVSREKKESFPLTVTSAQKNPTAFYLCASSHIGATEAFFGQGTRLTVV.

The chain uses TRBV27 and TRBJ2-7; perhaps D is TRBD1 or TRBD2 (5 bases each). V dropped 2 bases and J dropped 0 bases, with 11 bases sitting between them. The CDR3 loop spans 15 amino acids. Germline V gene data show CDR1 as MNHEY and CDR2 as SMNVEV (reference sequence). The CDR3 DNA reads TGTGCCAGCAGTTTAAGGGGACCTCCCTCCTACGAGCAGTACTTC. Translating gives CASSLRGPPSYEQYF.

A remark on this clonotype: A much larger clone is a single base away; this may be a read error. The rearrangement uses TRBV11-2 and TRBJ2-1; 7 bases match TRBD1. This CDR3 has 16 amino acids. Per germline, CDR1 SGHAT and CDR2 FQNNGV. The V and J ends lost 3 bases and 5 bases, in that order; junction bases with no gene match: 10. The CDR3 nucleotides are TGTGCCAGCAGCTTTAGCCGTACGGGACAGAACAATGAGCAGTTCTTC. This translates into CASSFSRTGQNNEQFF.

This clonotype was observed many times. V gene TRBV6-1 combines with J gene TRBJ1-5; no clear D gene. CDR3 length: 15 amino acids. Germline V lookup: CDR1 MNHNS, CDR2 SASEGT. V was pared by 8 bases and J by 3 bases, with 17 bases between. CDR3 in amino acids: CASSLRADSNQPQHF. The DNA of the CDR3 is TGTGCCAGCTCCTTGCGGGCAGACTCCAATCAGCCCCAGCATTTT.

This clonotype showed up many times. This rearrangement joins TRBV5-6 to TRBJ2-5, with 9 bases that match TRBD2. Germline CDR1 is SGHDT and CDR2 is YYEEEE. This CDR3 comprises 15 residues. V was clipped by 2 bases and J by 1 base; unmatched bases: 3. The CDR3 coding sequence is TGTGCCAGCAGCTTCGTGACTAGCGGCCAAGAGACCCAGTACTTC. This sequence encodes CASSFVTSGQETQYF.

In this sample, this clonotype turned up a few times. CDR3 loop: CASSQLVAGELFF. The CDR3 bases are TGTGCCAGCAGTCAACTAGTCGCCGGGGAGCTGTTTTTT. The chain recombines TRBV27 with TRBJ2-2, with D maybe TRBD2 (5 bases). The CDR3 consists of 13 residues. Deletions cut 5 bases from V and 6 bases from J, with 10 bases between. The germline CDR1 and CDR2 sequences are MNHEY and SMNVEV (reference sequence).

There are a few counts of this clonotype. A much larger clone lies one base from this, so it may be a read error. The V and J genes are TRBV4-1 and TRBJ1-1; D unresolved. From germline, CDR1 is MGHRA and CDR2 YSYEKL. The CDR3 is 15 amino acids. The CDR3 here is CASSHRSLGNAEAFF. The CDR3 coding sequence is TGCGCCAGCAGTCACCGCTCCTTGGGGAACGCTGAAGCTTTCTTT.